Reported below is one T cell receptor (beta chain). The data derive from a study of blood T cell repertoires in COVID-19. Study as a whole: The United States, Italy and Spain provided the acute and convalescent COVID-19 samples. T cells, B-cell-depleted T cells, or PBMCs supplied cDNA or gDNA.

Study processing details: Counts of nucleated cells, estimated from reference gene primer amplification, were obtained. The repertoire was sequenced with immunoSEQ multiplex PCR; TCRdb's copy has only in-frame clones and lacks some. V and J calls and clone size are copied from that table; D and trimming were computed from the DNA. The top ten clones hold about an eighth of a sample with over 250,000 clones, 85% to 90% of them seen once. This CDR3 region has 15 residues. CDR1 MNHEY and CDR2 SMNVEV come from the germline V gene (reference sequence). V shed 6 bases and J shed 0 bases, with 15 bases lying between them.

The chain combines TRBV27 with TRBJ2-7, with D possibly matching TRBD2 (5 bases). The sequenced sample was peripheral blood. The TCR sequence derives from a human donor in a cohort sampled during active COVID-19. This CDR3 reads CASRTTDDYSYEQYF. DNA for the CDR3: TGTGCCAGCAGGACGACGGATGACTACTCCTACGAGCAGTACTTC.